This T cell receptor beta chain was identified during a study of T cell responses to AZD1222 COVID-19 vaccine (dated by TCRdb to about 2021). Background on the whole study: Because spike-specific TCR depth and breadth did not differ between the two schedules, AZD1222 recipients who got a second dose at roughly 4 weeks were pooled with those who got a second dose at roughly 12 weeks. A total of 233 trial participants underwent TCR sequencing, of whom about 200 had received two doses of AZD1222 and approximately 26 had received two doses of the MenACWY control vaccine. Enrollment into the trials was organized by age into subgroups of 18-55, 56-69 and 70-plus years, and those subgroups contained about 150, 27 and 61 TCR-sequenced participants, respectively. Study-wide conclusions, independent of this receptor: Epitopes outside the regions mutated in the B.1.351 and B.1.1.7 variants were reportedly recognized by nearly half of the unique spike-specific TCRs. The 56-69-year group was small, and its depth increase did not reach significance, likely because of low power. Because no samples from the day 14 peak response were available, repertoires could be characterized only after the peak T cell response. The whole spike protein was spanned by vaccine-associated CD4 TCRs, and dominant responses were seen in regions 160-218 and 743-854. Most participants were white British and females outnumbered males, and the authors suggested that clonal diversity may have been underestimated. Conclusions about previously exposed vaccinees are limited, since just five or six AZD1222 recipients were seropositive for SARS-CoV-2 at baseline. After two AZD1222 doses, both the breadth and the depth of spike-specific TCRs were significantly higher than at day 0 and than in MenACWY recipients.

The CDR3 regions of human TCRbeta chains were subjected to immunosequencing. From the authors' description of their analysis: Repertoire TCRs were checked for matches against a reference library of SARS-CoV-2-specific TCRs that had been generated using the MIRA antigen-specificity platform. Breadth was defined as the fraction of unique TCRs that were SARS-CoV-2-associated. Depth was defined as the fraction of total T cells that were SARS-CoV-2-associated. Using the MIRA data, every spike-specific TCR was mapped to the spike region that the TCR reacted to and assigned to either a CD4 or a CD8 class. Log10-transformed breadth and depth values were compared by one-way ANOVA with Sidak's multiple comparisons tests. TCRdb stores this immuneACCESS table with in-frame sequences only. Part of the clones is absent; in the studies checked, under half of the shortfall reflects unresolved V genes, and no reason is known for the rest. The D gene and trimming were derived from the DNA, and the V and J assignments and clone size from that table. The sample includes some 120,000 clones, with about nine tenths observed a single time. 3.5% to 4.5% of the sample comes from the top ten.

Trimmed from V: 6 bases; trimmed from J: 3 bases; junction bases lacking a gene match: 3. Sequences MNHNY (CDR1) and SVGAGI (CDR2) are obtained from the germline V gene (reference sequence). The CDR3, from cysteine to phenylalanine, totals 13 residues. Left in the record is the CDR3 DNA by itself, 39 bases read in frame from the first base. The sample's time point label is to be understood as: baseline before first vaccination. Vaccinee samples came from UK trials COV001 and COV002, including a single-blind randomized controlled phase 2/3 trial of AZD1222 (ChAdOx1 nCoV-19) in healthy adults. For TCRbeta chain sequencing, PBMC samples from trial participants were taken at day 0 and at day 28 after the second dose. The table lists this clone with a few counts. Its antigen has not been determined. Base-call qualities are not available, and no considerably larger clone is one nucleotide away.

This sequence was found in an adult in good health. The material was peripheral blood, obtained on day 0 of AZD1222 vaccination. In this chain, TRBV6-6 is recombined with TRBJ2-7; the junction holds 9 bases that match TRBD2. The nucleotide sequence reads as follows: TGTGCCAGCAGGTTTAGCGGGGGCTACGAGCAGTACTTC. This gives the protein CASRFSGGYEQYF.